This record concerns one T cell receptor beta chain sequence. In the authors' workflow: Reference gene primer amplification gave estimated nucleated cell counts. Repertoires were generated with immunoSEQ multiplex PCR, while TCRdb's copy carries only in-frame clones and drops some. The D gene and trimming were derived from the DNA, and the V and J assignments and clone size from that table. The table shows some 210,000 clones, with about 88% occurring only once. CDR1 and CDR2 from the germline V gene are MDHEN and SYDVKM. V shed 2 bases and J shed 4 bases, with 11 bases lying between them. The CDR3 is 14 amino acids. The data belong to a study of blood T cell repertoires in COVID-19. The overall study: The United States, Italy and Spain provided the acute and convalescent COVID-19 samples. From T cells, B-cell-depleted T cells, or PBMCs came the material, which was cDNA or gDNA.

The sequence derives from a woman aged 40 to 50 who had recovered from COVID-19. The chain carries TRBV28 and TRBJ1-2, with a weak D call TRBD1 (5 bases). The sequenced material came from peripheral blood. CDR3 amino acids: CASSLQGGGYGYTF. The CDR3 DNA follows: TGTGCCAGCAGTTTACAGGGCGGGGGCTATGGCTACACCTTC.